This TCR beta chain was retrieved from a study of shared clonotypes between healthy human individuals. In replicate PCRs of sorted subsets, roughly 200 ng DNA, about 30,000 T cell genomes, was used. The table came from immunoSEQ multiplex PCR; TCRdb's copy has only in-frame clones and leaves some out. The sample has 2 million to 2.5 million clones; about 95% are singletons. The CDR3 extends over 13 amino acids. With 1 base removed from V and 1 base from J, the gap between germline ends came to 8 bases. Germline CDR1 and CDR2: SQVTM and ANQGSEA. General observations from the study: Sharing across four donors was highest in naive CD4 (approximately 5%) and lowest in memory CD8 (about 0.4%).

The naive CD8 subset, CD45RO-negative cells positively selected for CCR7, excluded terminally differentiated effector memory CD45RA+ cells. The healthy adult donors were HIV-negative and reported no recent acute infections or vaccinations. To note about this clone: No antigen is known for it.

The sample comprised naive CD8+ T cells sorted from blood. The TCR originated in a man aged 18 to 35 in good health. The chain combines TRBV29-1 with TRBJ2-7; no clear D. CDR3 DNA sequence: TGCAGCGTTGAAGGAGAGAATTCCTACGAGCAGTACTTC. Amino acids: CSVEGENSYEQYF.